This T cell receptor beta chain comes out of a study of blood T cells in healthy people across ages. About the research overall: The template switching approach captured approximately one barcoded beta molecule for every two T cells. Study conclusions and caveats: Both naive CD4+ cell counts and diversity were greater in long-lived donors than in aged donors. CMV infection status of these donors was not known.

Germline-derived CDR1 and CDR2 are SGHTA and FQGNSA. With V trimmed by 3 bases and J by 8 bases, 12 bases remained unmatched. The CDR3 covers 15 residues. With a J-beta primer mix and a sample-barcoded 5' primer, a second PCR ran roughly 6 to 11 cycles. TCRdb ran MiXCR on the 5' RACE reads and lists one entry per CDR3 protein. The table includes about 1.6 million distinct CDR3 sequences, about 31% detected once. Total RNA was extracted at no less than 6 micrograms per sample. This clonotype was recorded a few times. The antigen is undetermined. Source material: blood. The sequence came from a woman aged 25 to 45 in good health. This chain uses TRBV7-2 with TRBJ1-2, with 7 positions matching TRBD1. The DNA of the CDR3 is TGTGCCAGCAGCTTGCGACAGGGACAGTCGGCGGGCTACACCTTC. This gives the protein CASSLRQGQSAGYTF.